The rows below give T cell receptor beta chains drawn from one sample of a study of CD8 T cells in ankylosing spondylitis. MiXCR, run by TCRdb on the 5' RACE reads, gives a single entry per CDR3 protein. The repertoire holds a few hundred thousand distinct CDR3 sequences, approximately 20% seen once, with about a sixth in the top ten. Sequencing input: blood, either unsorted or a sorted T cell fraction (not recorded which). The receptors were gathered from a male donor with ankylosing spondylitis. The CDR3 runs from the conserved cysteine through the conserved F or W. The order of the fields is CDR3 protein, CDR3 DNA, D gene, J gene, clone size, V gene. A D gene is named only where the DNA matches it firmly. Not all rows give a size; the values are once, few, many and, for expanded clones, a class.

cdr3_aa: CASRPGLVAYNEQFF; cdr3_nt: TGTGCCAGCAGACCGGGACTAGTAGCCTACAATGAGCAGTTCTTC; d_call: TRBD2; j_call: TRBJ2-1; clone_size: -; v_call: TRBV12-3/TRBV12-4
cdr3_aa: CSARDRLQGISYNEQFF; cdr3_nt: TGCAGTGCTAGAGATCGATTACAGGGGATCTCCTACAATGAGCAGTTCTTC; d_call: TRBD1; j_call: TRBJ2-1; clone_size: few; v_call: TRBV20-1
cdr3_aa: CSARGREIYTF; cdr3_nt: TGCAGTGCCAGGGGAAGGGAGATCTACACCTTC; d_call: -; j_call: TRBJ1-2; clone_size: -; v_call: TRBV20-1
cdr3_aa: CASSLVIGLGEQYF; cdr3_nt: TGTGCCAGCAGCTTAGTAATAGGATTGGGCGAGCAGTACTTC; d_call: -; j_call: TRBJ2-7; clone_size: -; v_call: TRBV7-6
cdr3_aa: CASSLRGYNEQYF; cdr3_nt: TGTGCCAGCAGCCTCAGGGGGTACAACGAGCAGTACTTC; d_call: TRBD1; j_call: TRBJ2-7; clone_size: few; v_call: TRBV6-1
cdr3_aa: CASVDRSGSFETQYF; cdr3_nt: TGTGCCAGCGTTGATCGGTCGGGAAGTTTTGAGACCCAGTACTTC; d_call: -; j_call: TRBJ2-5; clone_size: few; v_call: TRBV2
cdr3_aa: CASSNSPNTEAFF; cdr3_nt: TGCGCCAGCAGCAACTCACCGAACACTGAAGCTTTCTTT; d_call: -; j_call: TRBJ1-1; clone_size: medium-sized; v_call: TRBV5-1
cdr3_aa: CASSPLRRDLFDNEQFF; cdr3_nt: TGTGCCAGCAGTCCCCTACGCCGGGACTTGTTCGACAATGAGCAGTTCTTC; d_call: -; j_call: TRBJ2-1; clone_size: -; v_call: TRBV28
cdr3_aa: CASTRGLGLETQYF; cdr3_nt: TGTGCCAGCACTCGGGGCTTGGGATTAGAGACCCAGTACTTC; d_call: -; j_call: TRBJ2-5; clone_size: -; v_call: TRBV7-2
cdr3_aa: CASTPLPGGGEAFF; cdr3_nt: TGTGCCAGCACCCCCCTTCCCGGGGGGGGAGAAGCTTTCTTT; d_call: -; j_call: TRBJ1-1; clone_size: -; v_call: TRBV6-1
cdr3_aa: CASQALGDTQYF; cdr3_nt: TGTGCCAGCCAGGCCCTGGGAGATACGCAGTATTTT; d_call: -; j_call: TRBJ2-3; clone_size: -; v_call: TRBV2
cdr3_aa: CASSPLQGGYNEQFF; cdr3_nt: TGTGCCAGCAGCCCCCTCCAGGGGGGCTACAATGAGCAGTTCTTC; d_call: -; j_call: TRBJ2-1; clone_size: -; v_call: TRBV12-3/TRBV12-4
cdr3_aa: CASSLSGASSYNSPLHF; cdr3_nt: TGCGCCAGCAGCTTGAGTGGGGCCAGCTCCTATAATTCACCCCTCCACTTT; d_call: -; j_call: TRBJ1-6; clone_size: -; v_call: TRBV5-1
cdr3_aa: CASSQGRVHEQYF; cdr3_nt: TGTGCCAGCAGCCAAGGAAGGGTTCACGAGCAGTACTTC; d_call: -; j_call: TRBJ2-7; clone_size: -; v_call: TRBV3-1
cdr3_aa: CASSLGASGTDTQYF; cdr3_nt: TGTGCCAGCAGCTTAGGCGCTAGCGGCACAGATACGCAGTATTTT; d_call: -; j_call: TRBJ2-3; clone_size: many; v_call: TRBV7-2
cdr3_aa: CSARDPQGRGGEQFF; cdr3_nt: TGCAGTGCTAGAGATCCCCAGGGCAGGGGCGGTGAGCAGTTCTTC; d_call: -; j_call: TRBJ2-1; clone_size: -; v_call: TRBV20-1
cdr3_aa: CASSLFPDTRQRGETQYF; cdr3_nt: TGCGCCAGCAGCTTGTTCCCCGATACACGTCAACGGGGGGAGACCCAGTACTTC; d_call: -; j_call: TRBJ2-5; clone_size: -; v_call: TRBV5-1